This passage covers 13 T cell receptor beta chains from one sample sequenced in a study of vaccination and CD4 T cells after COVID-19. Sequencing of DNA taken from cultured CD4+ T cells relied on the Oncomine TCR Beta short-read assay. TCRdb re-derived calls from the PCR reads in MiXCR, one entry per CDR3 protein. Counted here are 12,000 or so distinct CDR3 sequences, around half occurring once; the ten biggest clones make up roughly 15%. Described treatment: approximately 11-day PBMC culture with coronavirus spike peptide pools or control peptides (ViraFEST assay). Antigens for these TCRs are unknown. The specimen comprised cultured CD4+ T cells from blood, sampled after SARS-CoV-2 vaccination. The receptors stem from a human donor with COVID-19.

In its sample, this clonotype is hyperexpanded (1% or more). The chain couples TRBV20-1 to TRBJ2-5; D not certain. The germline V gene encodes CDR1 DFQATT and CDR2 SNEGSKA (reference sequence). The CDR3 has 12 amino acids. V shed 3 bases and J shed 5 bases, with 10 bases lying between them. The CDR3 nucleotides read TGCAGTGCTAGGCCGGGTGGCGAGACCCAGTACTTC. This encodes CSARPGGETQYF.

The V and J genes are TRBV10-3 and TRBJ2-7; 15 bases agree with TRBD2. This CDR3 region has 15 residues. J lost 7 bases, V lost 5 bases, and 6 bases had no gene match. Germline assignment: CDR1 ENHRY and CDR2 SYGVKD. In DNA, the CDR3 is TGTGCCATCAGTCCGGGACTAGCGGGGGGAAGTGAGCAGTACTTC. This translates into CAISPGLAGGSEQYF.

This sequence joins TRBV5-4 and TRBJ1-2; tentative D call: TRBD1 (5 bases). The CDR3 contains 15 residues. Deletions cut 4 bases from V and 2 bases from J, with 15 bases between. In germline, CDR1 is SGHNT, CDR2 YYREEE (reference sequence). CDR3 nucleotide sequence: TGTGCCAGCAGCCCTCAGGGCGGGGCAAACTATGGCTACACCTTC. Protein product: CASSPQGGANYGYTF.

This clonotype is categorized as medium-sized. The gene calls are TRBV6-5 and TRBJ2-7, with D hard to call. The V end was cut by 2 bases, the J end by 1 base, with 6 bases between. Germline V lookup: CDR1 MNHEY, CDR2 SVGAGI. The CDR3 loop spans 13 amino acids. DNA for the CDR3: TGTGCCAGCAGTTACCCCGAATCCTACGAGCAGTACTTC. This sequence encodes CASSYPESYEQYF.

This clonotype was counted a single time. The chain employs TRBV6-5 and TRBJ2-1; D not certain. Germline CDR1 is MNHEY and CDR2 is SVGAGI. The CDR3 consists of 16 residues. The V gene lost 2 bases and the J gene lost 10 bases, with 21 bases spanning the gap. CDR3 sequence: CASSYMASIDSKEQFF. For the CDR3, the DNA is TGTGCCAGCAGTTACATGGCGTCTATTGACTCGAAGGAGCAGTTCTTC.

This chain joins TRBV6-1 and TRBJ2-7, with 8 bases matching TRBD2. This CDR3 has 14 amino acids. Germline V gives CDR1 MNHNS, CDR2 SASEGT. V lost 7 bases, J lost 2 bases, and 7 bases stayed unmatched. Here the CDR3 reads CASIATGGTYEQYF. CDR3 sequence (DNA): TGTGCCAGCATCGCCACGGGGGGGACCTACGAGCAGTACTTC.

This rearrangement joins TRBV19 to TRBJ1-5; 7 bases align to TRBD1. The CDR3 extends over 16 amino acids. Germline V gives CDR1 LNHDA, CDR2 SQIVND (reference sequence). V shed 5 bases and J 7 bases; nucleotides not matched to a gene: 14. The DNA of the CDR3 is TGTGCCAGTAGTTTTGGGATGACAGGGACGGGACAGCCCCAGCATTTT. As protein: CASSFGMTGTGQPQHF.

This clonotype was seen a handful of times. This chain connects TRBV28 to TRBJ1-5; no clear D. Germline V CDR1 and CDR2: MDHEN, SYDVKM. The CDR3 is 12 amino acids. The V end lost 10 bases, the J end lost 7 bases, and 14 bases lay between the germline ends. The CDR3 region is CATISGTQPQHF. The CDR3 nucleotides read TGTGCCACCATCTCGGGCACCCAGCCCCAGCATTTT. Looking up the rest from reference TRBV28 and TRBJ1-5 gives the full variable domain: DVKVTQSSRYLVKRTGEKVFLECVQDMDHENMFWYRQDPGLGLRLIYFSYDVKMKEKGDIPEGYSVSREKKERFSLILESASTNQTSMYLCATISGTQPQHFGDGTRLSIL.

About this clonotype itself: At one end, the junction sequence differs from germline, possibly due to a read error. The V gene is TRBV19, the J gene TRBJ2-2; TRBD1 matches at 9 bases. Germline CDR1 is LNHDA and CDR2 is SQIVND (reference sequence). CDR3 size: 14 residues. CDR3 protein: CASSITQGAGELFF. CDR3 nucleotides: TGTGCCAGTAGTATCACACAGGGGGCCGGTGAGCTGTTTTTT.

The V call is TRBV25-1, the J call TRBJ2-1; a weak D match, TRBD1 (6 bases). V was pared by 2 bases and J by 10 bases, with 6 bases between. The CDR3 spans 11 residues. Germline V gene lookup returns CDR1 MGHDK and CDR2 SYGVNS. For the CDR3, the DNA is TGTGCCAGCAGTGAAAGGGGGGAGCAGTTCTTC. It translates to CASSERGEQFF.

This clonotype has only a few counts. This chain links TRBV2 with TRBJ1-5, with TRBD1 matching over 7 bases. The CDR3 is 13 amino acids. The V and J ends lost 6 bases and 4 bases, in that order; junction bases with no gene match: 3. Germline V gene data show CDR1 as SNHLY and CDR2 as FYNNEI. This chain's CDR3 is CASRGTANQPQHF. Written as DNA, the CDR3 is TGTGCCAGCAGGGGGACAGCGAATCAGCCCCAGCATTTT.

The CDR3 bases are TGTGCCAGCAGCTTCCTGACCGGGACTAGCGGGTACAATGAGCAGTTCTTC. It codes for CASSFLTGTSGYNEQFF. This chain links TRBV7-2 with TRBJ2-1, with 12 bases matching TRBD2. With V trimmed by 3 bases and J by 4 bases, 7 bases remained unmatched. The CDR3 is 17 residues long. CDR1 SGHTA and CDR2 FQGNSA come from the germline V gene.

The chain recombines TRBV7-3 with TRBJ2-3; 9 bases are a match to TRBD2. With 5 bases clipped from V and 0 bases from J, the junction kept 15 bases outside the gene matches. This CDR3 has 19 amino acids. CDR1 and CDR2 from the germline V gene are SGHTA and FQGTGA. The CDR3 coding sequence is TGTGCCAGCAGCCCGGCCAGCGGGGGGTCTCGTTCTAGCACAGATACGCAGTATTTT. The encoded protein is CASSPASGGSRSSTDTQYF.